These T cell receptor beta chains were read from a single sample in a study of a mutant IDH1 vaccine in newly diagnosed glioma. Only in-frame clones appear in the TCRdb table, and some are missing; sequencing was by immunoSEQ multiplex PCR. The top ten hold 6.2% of the sample, which has 50,000 to 60,000 clones, roughly 80% seen once. These TCRs are of unknown antigen specificity. Sequencing used PBMCs, obtained from a glioma patient whose treatment included an IDH1 peptide vaccine. All receptors derive from a man between 40 and 49 years old with glioma. Both conserved end residues are part of each CDR3. Fields, in order: V gene, D gene, clone size, J gene, CDR3 protein, CDR3 DNA. D genes are given only for firm matches. Some rows mark clone size as missing; the rest say once, few, many or name a class of expanded clone.

V: TRBV14; D: -; size: -; J: TRBJ1-1; CDR3: CASSQREGRYDTEAFF; DNA: TGTGCCAGCAGCCAAAGGGAGGGAAGGTATGACACTGAAGCTTTCTTT
V: TRBV12-5; D: -; size: few; J: TRBJ2-2; CDR3: CASGLVVGAGELFF; DNA: TGTGCTAGTGGTTTGGTAGTCGGGGCCGGGGAGCTGTTTTTT
V: TRBV25-1; D: TRBD1; size: -; J: TRBJ1-2; CDR3: CASSENGQGANYGYTF; DNA: TGTGCCAGCAGTGAAAACGGACAGGGCGCTAACTATGGCTACACCTTC
V: TRBV25-1; D: -; size: -; J: TRBJ2-3; CDR3: CASSERVTQYF; DNA: TGTGCCAGCAGTGAACGGGTGACGCAGTATTTT
V: TRBV7-8; D: TRBD1; size: -; J: TRBJ2-4; CDR3: CASSFNPGGSSSIQYF; DNA: TGTGCCAGCAGCTTTAACCCAGGGGGCTCGAGCAGCATTCAGTACTTC
V: TRBV30; D: -; size: -; J: TRBJ2-1; CDR3: CAFKKNEQFF; DNA: TGTGCCTTTAAGAAGAATGAGCAGTTCTTC
V: TRBV4-2; D: TRBD1; size: -; J: TRBJ1-4; CDR3: CASSRDRVGTNEKLFF; DNA: TGTGCCAGCAGTCGGGACAGGGTAGGGACTAATGAAAAACTGTTTTTT
V: TRBV5-1; D: TRBD2; size: few; J: TRBJ2-1; CDR3: CASSPSGGAVDEQFF; DNA: TGCGCCAGCAGCCCTAGCGGGGGGGCCGTCGATGAGCAGTTCTTC
V: TRBV7-2; D: -; size: -; J: TRBJ1-2; CDR3: CASSPHRGNYGYTF; DNA: TGTGCCAGCAGCCCCCACCGGGGGAACTATGGCTACACCTTC
V: TRBV7-9; D: TRBD1; size: -; J: TRBJ1-1; CDR3: CASSRGGQGAGSFF; DNA: TGTGCCAGCAGCCGAGGCGGGCAGGGGGCCGGGTCTTTCTTT
V: TRBV5-4; D: -; size: once; J: TRBJ1-2; CDR3: CASSPPPGSYGYTF; DNA: TGTGCCAGCAGCCCTCCTCCGGGATCCTATGGCTACACCTTC
V: TRBV18; D: -; size: -; J: TRBJ2-7; CDR3: CASSPFDRPIYEQYF; DNA: TGTGCCAGCTCACCATTTGATCGGCCGATCTACGAGCAGTACTTC
V: TRBV5-6; D: TRBD1; size: -; J: TRBJ1-3; CDR3: CASSLGDSRNTIYF; DNA: TGTGCCAGCAGCTTAGGGGACAGTCGTAACACCATATATTTT